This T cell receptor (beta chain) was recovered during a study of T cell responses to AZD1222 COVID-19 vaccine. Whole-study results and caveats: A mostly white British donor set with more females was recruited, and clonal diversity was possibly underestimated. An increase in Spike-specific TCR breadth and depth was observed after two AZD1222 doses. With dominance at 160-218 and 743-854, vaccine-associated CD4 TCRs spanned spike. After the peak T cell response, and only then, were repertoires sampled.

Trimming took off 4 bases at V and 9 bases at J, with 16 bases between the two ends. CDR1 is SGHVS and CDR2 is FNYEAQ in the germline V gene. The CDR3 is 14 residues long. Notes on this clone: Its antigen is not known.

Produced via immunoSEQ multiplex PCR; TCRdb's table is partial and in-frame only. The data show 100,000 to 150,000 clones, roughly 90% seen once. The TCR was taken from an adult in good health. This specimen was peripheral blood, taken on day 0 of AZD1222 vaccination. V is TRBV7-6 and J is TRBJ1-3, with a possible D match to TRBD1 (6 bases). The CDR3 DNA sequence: TGTGCCAGCAGCTCGGACAGACTAGGCGCCACCATATATTTT. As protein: CASSSDRLGATIYF. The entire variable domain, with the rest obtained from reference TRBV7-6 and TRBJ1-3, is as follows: GAGVSQSPRYKVTKRGQDVALRCDPISGHVSLYWYRQALGQGPEFLTYFNYEAQQDKSGLPNDRFSAERPEGSISTLTIQRTEQRDSAMYRCASSSDRLGATIYFGEGSWLTVV.